This entry lists 20 T cell receptor beta chains sequenced from one sample in a study of shared clonotypes between healthy human individuals. CD45RO-negative cells were positively selected for CCR7, leaving out terminally differentiated effector memory CD45RA+ cells. Assay: immunoSEQ multiplex PCR; the TCRdb copy retains only in-frame clones and omits some. The table has about 2.1 million clones, just under 95% seen once; the top ten hold more than 1.5%. Sequenced: naive CD8+ T cells from PBMCs. The source of these receptors is a man in his late teens or twenties in good health. Some clones in this sample may be carry-over from other donors' samples.

The chain links TRBV7-9 to TRBJ2-7; TRBD1 might be the D (5 bases). Germline CDR1 reads SEHNR; CDR2 reads FQNEAQ (reference sequence). The CDR3 sequence is 12 residues long. V was pared by 2 bases and J by 8 bases, with 10 bases between. Here the CDR3 DNA reads TGTGCCAGCAGCTTACTTGACAGTCAGCAGTACTTC. It translates to CASSLLDSQQYF.

The chain uses TRBV11-2 and TRBJ2-1; D may correspond to TRBD1 or TRBD2 (5 bases each). V dropped 3 bases and J dropped 4 bases, with 22 bases sitting between them. This CDR3 region has 18 residues. Germline loops: CDR1 SGHAT, CDR2 FQNNGV. The CDR3 DNA is TGTGCCAGCAGCTTTTTCGGGGCGATTAGCGCCCGATACAATGAGCAGTTCTTC. Protein sequence: CASSFFGAISARYNEQFF.

The chain uses TRBV9 and TRBJ1-3; a possible D gene is TRBD1 (6 bases). Trimming pared 5 bases from V and 0 bases from J, leaving 12 bases between. The CDR3 has 15 amino acids. CDR1 and CDR2 (germline): SGDLS, YYNGEE. The CDR3 DNA reads TGTGCCAGCAGTGAGAGGGGGAACTCTGGAAACACCATATATTTT. Translating gives CASSERGNSGNTIYF.

J is TRBJ2-3 and V is TRBV7-8; 9 bases are a match to TRBD2. Per germline, CDR1 SGHVS and CDR2 FQNEAQ. The CDR3 sequence is 17 residues long. The V and J ends lost 1 base and 2 bases, in that order; junction bases with no gene match: 7. CDR3 DNA: TGTGCCAGCAGCTTAGGGGTCGGACTAGCGACCACAGATACGCAGTATTTT. This gives the protein CASSLGVGLATTDTQYF.

The rearrangement uses TRBV25-1 and TRBJ1-4; no reliable D call. V shed 4 bases and J shed 5 bases, with 8 bases lying between them. The V gene's germline CDR1 is MGHDK and CDR2 SYGVNS. The CDR3 loop spans 13 amino acids. This CDR3 is CASSVGWNEKLFF. The CDR3 DNA is TGTGCCAGCAGTGTAGGGTGGAATGAAAAACTGTTTTTT.

In this sample, this clone turned up a few times. V usage is TRBV23-1 and J usage is TRBJ2-5; 7 bases fit TRBD2. TRBV23-1 is noted as an ORF with a role that remains uncertain. The trim removed 1 base at V and 2 bases at J, leaving 10 bases unmatched. CDR3 length: 17 residues. The CDR3 reads CASSQLSGASAQETQYF. For the CDR3, the DNA is TGCGCCAGCAGTCAATTGAGCGGGGCTAGCGCTCAAGAGACCCAGTACTTC.

The chain has TRBV5-6 and TRBJ1-1, with 8 bases lining up with TRBD1. V was clipped by 3 bases and J by 3 bases; unmatched bases: 4. CDR1 and CDR2 (germline): SGHDT, YYEEEE. The CDR3 is made up of 14 amino acids. CDR3 protein: CASSSRTGHTEAFF. CDR3 sequence (DNA): TGTGCCAGCAGCTCGAGGACAGGGCACACTGAAGCTTTCTTT.

The chain has TRBV9 and TRBJ1-5; D uncertain. The V gene's germline CDR1 is SGDLS and CDR2 YYNGEE. V lost 0 bases to trimming and J lost 2 bases, with 9 bases between them. This CDR3 is 15 amino acids long. CDR3: CASSVGPSGNQPQHF. The CDR3 coding sequence is TGTGCCAGCAGCGTAGGACCGTCTGGCAATCAGCCCCAGCATTTT.

V and J are TRBV29-1 and TRBJ2-2; TRBD2 agrees at 13 bases. The CDR3 covers 15 residues. Trimming cost V 6 bases and J 6 bases; bases outside gene matches: 7. Looked up from germline, CDR1 is SQVTM and CDR2 is ANQGSEA. CDR3 DNA: TGCAGCGTCGAAACTAGCGGGAGGGCCTCCGGGGAGCTGTTTTTT. It yields the protein CSVETSGRASGELFF.

The chain joins TRBV4-1 to TRBJ2-7; tentatively, D is TRBD2 (5 bases). Trimming stripped 6 bases from V and 0 bases from J, with 9 bases between. Germline assignment: CDR1 MGHRA and CDR2 YSYEKL. This CDR3 has 13 amino acids. The CDR3 DNA sequence: TGCGCCAGCAGAGGACTTCCCTCCTACGAGCAGTACTTC. Translation: CASRGLPSYEQYF.

The chain couples TRBV28 to TRBJ2-2; possibly TRBD2 for D (6 bases). The germline V gene has CDR1 MDHEN and CDR2 SYDVKM. V lost 3 bases and J lost 8, with 13 bases in between. The CDR3 sequence is 14 residues long. CDR3 loop: CASSFSIGGGELFF. Here the CDR3 DNA reads TGTGCCAGCAGTTTTTCGATCGGGGGTGGGGAGCTGTTTTTT.

This clone has a single count. J is TRBJ1-1 and V is TRBV9, with D possibly being TRBD1 (5 bases). The CDR3 covers 13 residues. Germline-derived CDR1 and CDR2 are SGDLS and YYNGEE. The germline V and J ends were trimmed by 3 bases and 5 bases, with 11 bases remaining between them. For the CDR3, the DNA is TGTGCCAGCAGCGCAGGGTTTTCTACTGAAGCTTTCTTT. This codes for CASSAGFSTEAFF.

A single count supports this clone. This chain links TRBV7-7 with TRBJ2-1; no clear D. V was shortened by 5 bases and J by 8 bases, with 16 bases between the two germline ends. Germline CDR1 SSHAT, CDR2 FNYEAQ (reference sequence). The CDR3 extends over 14 amino acids. The CDR3 nucleotides read TGTGCCAGCAGCCTAACTCCGCTTGGGGATGAGCAGTTCTTC. Protein sequence: CASSLTPLGDEQFF.

This chain links TRBV4-1 with TRBJ2-2, with 7 bases fitting TRBD1. Germline lookup yields CDR1 MGHRA and CDR2 YSYEKL. The length of the CDR3 is 16 residues. V lost 4 bases to trimming and J lost 4 bases; unmatched junction nucleotides: 9. Written as DNA, the CDR3 is TGCGCCAGCAGCCCAACGGACAGGCTCTCCACCGGGGAGCTGTTTTTT. Its translation: CASSPTDRLSTGELFF.

J is TRBJ2-1 and V is TRBV5-3, with no clear D. TRBV5-3 belongs to the ORF category, with a function that is uncertain. The germline V and J ends were trimmed by 3 bases and 5 bases, with 9 bases remaining between them. CDR3 length: 13 residues. The CDR3 region is CARSSEYNNEQFF. CDR3 sequence (DNA): TGTGCCAGAAGCTCGGAATATAACAATGAGCAGTTCTTC.

The V call is TRBV9, the J call TRBJ2-7; 10 bases line up with TRBD2. V dropped 4 bases and J dropped 2; count of bases not matched to a gene: 6. This CDR3 contains 15 residues. Per germline, CDR1 SGDLS and CDR2 YYNGEE. The CDR3 is CASSLSSGRTYEQYF. CDR3 sequence (DNA): TGTGCCAGCAGCCTCTCTAGCGGGAGAACCTACGAGCAGTACTTC.

This clone came up once. Other DNA sequences from this sample encode an identical CDR3 as well. The chain employs TRBV27 and TRBJ1-5, with D hard to call. CDR1 and CDR2 (germline): MNHEY, SMNVEV (reference sequence). The CDR3 is 13 amino acids. Trimming took 2 bases from V and 2 from J, leaving 4 bases between them. In DNA, the CDR3 is TGTGCCAGCAGTTTAATAGGCAATCAGCCCCAGCATTTT. This encodes CASSLIGNQPQHF.

Comment on this clone: The sample contains more than one DNA sequence encoding this CDR3. The chain links TRBV27 to TRBJ1-1, with D unresolved. The CDR3 is 13 amino acids. V was trimmed by 2 bases and J by 0 bases, leaving 4 bases between them. In germline, CDR1 is MNHEY, CDR2 SMNVEV (reference sequence). The CDR3 DNA is TGTGCCAGCAGTTTAACACTGAACACTGAAGCTTTCTTT. It yields the protein CASSLTLNTEAFF.

Only a few counts were recorded for this clone. The genes are TRBV19 and TRBJ1-1; D may be TRBD1 (6 bases). CDR3 length equals 13 residues. Trimming took off 7 bases at V and 5 bases at J, with 14 bases between the two ends. CDR1 and CDR2 (germline): LNHDA, SQIVND (reference sequence). This chain's CDR3 is CASTPGARTEAFF. CDR3 nucleotides: TGTGCCAGTACTCCGGGGGCACGAACTGAAGCTTTCTTT.

This sequence joins TRBV7-8 and TRBJ2-7; possibly TRBD2 for D (5 bases). CDR1 is SGHVS, CDR2 FQNEAQ, per germline. Trimming pared 0 bases from V and 3 bases from J, leaving 12 bases between. The CDR3 runs 15 residues. The CDR3 here is CASSLASPAVYEQYF. The CDR3 nucleotides are TGTGCCAGCAGCTTAGCTTCGCCAGCGGTCTACGAGCAGTACTTC.